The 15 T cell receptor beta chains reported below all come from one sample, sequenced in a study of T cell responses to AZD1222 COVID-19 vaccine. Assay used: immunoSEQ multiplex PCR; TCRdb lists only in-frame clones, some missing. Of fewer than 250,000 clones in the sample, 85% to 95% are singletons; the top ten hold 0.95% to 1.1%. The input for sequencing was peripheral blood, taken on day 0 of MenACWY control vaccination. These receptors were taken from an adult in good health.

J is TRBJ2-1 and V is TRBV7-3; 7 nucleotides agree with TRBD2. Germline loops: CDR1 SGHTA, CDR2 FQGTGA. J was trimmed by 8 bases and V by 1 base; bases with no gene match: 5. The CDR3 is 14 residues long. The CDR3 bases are TGTGCCAGCAGCTTAATGGCAGGGAGGGATGAGCAGTTCTTC. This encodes CASSLMAGRDEQFF.

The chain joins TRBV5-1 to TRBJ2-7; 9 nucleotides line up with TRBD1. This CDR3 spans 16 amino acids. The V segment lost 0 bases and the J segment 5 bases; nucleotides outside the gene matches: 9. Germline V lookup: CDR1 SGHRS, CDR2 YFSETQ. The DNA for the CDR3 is TGCGCCAGCAGCTTGGCTGAGGGACAGGGCTCGGACGAGCAGTACTTC. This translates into CASSLAEGQGSDEQYF.

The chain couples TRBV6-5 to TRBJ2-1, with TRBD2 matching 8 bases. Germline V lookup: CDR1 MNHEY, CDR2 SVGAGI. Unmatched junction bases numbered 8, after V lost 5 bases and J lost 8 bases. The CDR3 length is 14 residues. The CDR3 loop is CASSRTSRGDEQFF. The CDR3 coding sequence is TGTGCCAGCAGTCGGACCTCGCGGGGGGATGAGCAGTTCTTC.

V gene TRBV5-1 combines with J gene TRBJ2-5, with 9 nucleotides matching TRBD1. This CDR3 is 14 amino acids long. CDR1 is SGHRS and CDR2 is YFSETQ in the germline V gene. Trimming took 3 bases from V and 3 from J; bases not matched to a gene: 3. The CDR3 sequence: CASSSGQGKETQYF. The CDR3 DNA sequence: TGCGCCAGCAGCTCGGGACAGGGTAAAGAGACCCAGTACTTC.

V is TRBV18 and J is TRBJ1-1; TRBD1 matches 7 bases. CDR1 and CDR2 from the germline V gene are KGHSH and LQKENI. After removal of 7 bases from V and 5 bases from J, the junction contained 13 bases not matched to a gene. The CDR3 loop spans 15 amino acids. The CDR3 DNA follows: TGTGCCAGCTGGGGACAGTCCATTGTGGGGACTGAAGCTTTCTTT. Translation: CASWGQSIVGTEAFF.

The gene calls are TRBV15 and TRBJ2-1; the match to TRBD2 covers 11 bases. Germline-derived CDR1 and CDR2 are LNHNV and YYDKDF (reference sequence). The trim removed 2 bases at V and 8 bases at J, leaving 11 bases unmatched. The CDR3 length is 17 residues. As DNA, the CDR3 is TGTGCCACCAGCAGATCGACTAGCGGGGACGTGAAGGATGAGCAGTTCTTC. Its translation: CATSRSTSGDVKDEQFF.

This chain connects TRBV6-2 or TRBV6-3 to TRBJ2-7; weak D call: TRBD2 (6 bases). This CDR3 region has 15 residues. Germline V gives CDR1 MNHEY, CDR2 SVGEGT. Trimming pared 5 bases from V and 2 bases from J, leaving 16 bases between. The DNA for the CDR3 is TGTGCCAGCAGTGACGGGGTAGCGGTAGCCTACGAGCAGTACTTC. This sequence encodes CASSDGVAVAYEQYF.

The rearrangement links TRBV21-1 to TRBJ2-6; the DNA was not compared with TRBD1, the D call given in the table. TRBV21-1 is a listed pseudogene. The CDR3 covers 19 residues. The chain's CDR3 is CASSKGRRQGASGANVLTF. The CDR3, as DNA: TGTGCCAGCAGCAAAGGGCGGAGACAGGGGGCGTCCGGGGCCAACGTCCTGACTTTC.

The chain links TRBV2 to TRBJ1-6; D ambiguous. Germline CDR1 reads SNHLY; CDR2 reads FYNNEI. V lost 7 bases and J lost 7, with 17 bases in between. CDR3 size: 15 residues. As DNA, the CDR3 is TGTGCCAGCATCCGAGACGGGTCCGTGAATTCACCCCTCCACTTT. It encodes CASIRDGSVNSPLHF. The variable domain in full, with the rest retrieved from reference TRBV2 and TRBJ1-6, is EPEVTQTPSHQVTQMGQEVILRCVPISNHLYFYWYRQILGQKVEFLVSFYNNEISEKSEIFDDQFSVERPDGSNFTLKIRSTKLEDSAMYFCASIRDGSVNSPLHFGNGTRLTVT.

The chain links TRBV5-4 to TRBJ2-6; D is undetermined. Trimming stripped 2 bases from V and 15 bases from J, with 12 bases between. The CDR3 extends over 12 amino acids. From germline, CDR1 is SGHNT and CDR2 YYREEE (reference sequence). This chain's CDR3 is CASSLPTYDLTF. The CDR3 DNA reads TGTGCCAGCAGCTTACCGACTTACGACCTGACTTTC.

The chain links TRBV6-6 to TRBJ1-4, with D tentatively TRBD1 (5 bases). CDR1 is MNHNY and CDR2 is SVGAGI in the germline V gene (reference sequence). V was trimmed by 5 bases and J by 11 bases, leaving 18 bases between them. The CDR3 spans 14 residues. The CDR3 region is CASSLRQTELKLFF. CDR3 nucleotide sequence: TGTGCCAGCAGTCTGAGACAGACGGAGCTGAAACTGTTTTTT.

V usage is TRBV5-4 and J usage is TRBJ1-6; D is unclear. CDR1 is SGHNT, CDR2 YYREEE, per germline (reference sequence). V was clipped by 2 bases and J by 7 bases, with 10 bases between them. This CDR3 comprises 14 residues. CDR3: CASSFRGENSPLHF. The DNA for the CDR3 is TGTGCCAGCAGCTTTCGGGGTGAAAATTCACCCCTCCACTTT.

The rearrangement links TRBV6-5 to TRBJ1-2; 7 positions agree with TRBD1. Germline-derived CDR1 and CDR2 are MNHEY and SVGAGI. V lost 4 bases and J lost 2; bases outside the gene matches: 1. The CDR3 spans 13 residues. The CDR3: CASSLTGNYGYTF. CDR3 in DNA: TGTGCCAGCAGTTTGACAGGGAACTATGGCTACACCTTC.

The CDR3 sequence is CASSRDGQETQYF. CDR3 coding DNA: TGTGCCAGCAGCAGGGACGGCCAAGAGACCCAGTACTTC. This chain uses TRBV5-5 with TRBJ2-5; D may match TRBD1 or TRBD2 (5 bases each). The CDR3 loop spans 13 amino acids. Trimming cost V 4 bases and J 1 base, with 8 bases left between them. The V gene's germline CDR1 is SGHKS and CDR2 YYEKEE (reference sequence). Full variable domain (remainder filled in from reference TRBV5-5 and TRBJ2-5): DAGVTQSPTHLIKTRGQQVTLRCSPISGHKSVSWYQQVLGQGPQFIFQYYEKEERGRGNFPDRFSARQFPNYSSELNVNALLLGDSALYLCASSRDGQETQYFGPGTRLLVL.

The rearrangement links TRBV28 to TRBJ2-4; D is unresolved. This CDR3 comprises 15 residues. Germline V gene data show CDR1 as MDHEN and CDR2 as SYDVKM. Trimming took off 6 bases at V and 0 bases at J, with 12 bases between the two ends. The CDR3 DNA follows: TGTGCCAGCAGCCCCAGGAGACTAGCCAAAAACATTCAGTACTTC. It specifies CASSPRRLAKNIQYF.